Described below is a single T cell receptor beta chain sequence and its context. The antigen is not known. These data are taken from a study of long-term antiretroviral therapy in people with HIV. Findings and caveats of the study: Once patients were on ART, diversity went higher but still fell short of transplant donor controls.

Germline V gene lookup returns CDR1 ENHRY and CDR2 SYGVKD. Trimming pared 7 bases from V and 7 bases from J, leaving 20 bases between. This CDR3 has 14 amino acids. Survey level was the resolution at which the v3.0 immunoSEQ assay ran. Assay used: immunoSEQ multiplex PCR; TCRdb lists only in-frame clones, some missing. Here the sample spans about 16,000 clones, 81% being singletons. Sequenced here: unsorted PBMCs, sampled less than 1.3 years before starting antiretroviral therapy. The TCR was taken from a man aged 30 to 45 with HIV. This sequence joins TRBV10-3 and TRBJ2-7; D tentatively reads TRBD1 or TRBD2 (5 bases each). The CDR3: CAITPGGRVEEQYF. The CDR3 DNA follows: TGTGCCATCACTCCTGGAGGCAGGGTGGAAGAGCAGTACTTC.